The 8 T cell receptor beta chains presented below share a single source sample, sequenced in a study of Tregs in tolerant kidney transplant recipients. The data were produced by immunoSEQ multiplex PCR, yet TCRdb's version contains in-frame clones alone and is incomplete. The sample has about 120,000 clones, roughly 93% seen once. The sequenced material came from CD4+ T cells from blood. These receptors were taken from a human donor in good health.

This rearrangement joins TRBV27 to TRBJ1-2; 7 positions match TRBD1. V trimming: 5 bases; J trimming: 4 bases; junction bases outside the gene matches: 10. CDR1 and CDR2 from the germline V gene are MNHEY and SMNVEV (reference sequence). The CDR3 is 15 amino acids. CDR3 DNA sequence: TGTGCCAGCAGTCCAGGTACAGGGGTCCCCTATGGCTACACCTTC. Translation gives CASSPGTGVPYGYTF.

The chain has TRBV12-5 and TRBJ1-1; a possible D gene is TRBD1 (6 bases). Germline CDR1 reads LGHNT; CDR2 reads FRNRAP. Trimming took 0 bases from V and 2 from J, leaving 16 bases between them. The CDR3 is 17 residues long. The chain's CDR3 is CASGLVRGPENNTEAFF. The CDR3 DNA follows: TGTGCTAGTGGTTTGGTACGGGGGCCCGAGAACAACACTGAAGCTTTCTTT.

This rearrangement joins TRBV5-4 to TRBJ2-7; TRBD1 aligns across 12 bases. Germline V gene lookup returns CDR1 SGHNT and CDR2 YYREEE (reference sequence). The CDR3 totals 16 residues. V was pared by 4 bases and J by 5 bases, with 10 bases of the junction left unmatched. In nucleotides, the CDR3 is TGTGCCAGCAGCGACCCCCCGGGACAGGGGGCTAACGAGCAGTACTTC. Translating it yields CASSDPPGQGANEQYF. Complete variable domain (other parts from reference TRBV5-4 and TRBJ2-7): ETGVTQSPTHLIKTRGQQVTLRCSSQSGHNTVSWYQQALGQGPQFIFQYYREEENGRGNFPPRFSGLQFPNYSSELNVNALELDDSALYLCASSDPPGQGANEQYFGPGTRLTVT.

V gene TRBV15 combines with J gene TRBJ2-4; 7 bases fit TRBD1. J was trimmed by 6 bases and V by 3 bases; bases with no gene match: 8. The CDR3 has 15 residues. Germline loops: CDR1 LNHNV, CDR2 YYDKDF (reference sequence). CDR3 amino acids: CATSRDRSGLNIQYF. CDR3 DNA sequence: TGTGCCACCAGCAGGGACAGGTCGGGGTTAAACATTCAGTACTTC.

The rearrangement uses TRBV6-5 and TRBJ2-1; no definite D call. CDR3 length: 14 amino acids. V shed 1 base and J shed 7 bases, with 11 bases lying between them. Germline CDR1 MNHEY, CDR2 SVGAGI. DNA for the CDR3: TGTGCCAGCAGTTACTTGGGTTCACTGAATGAGCAGTTCTTC. The encoded protein is CASSYLGSLNEQFF.

This rearrangement joins TRBV19 to TRBJ2-1; no firm D call. Germline CDR1 and CDR2: LNHDA and SQIVND (reference sequence). This CDR3 contains 13 residues. V gave up 3 bases and J gave up 3 bases, with 6 bases separating them. The CDR3 bases are TGTGCCAGTAGTATGTTCCTCTACAATGAGCAGTTCTTC. The encoded protein is CASSMFLYNEQFF.

V usage is TRBV6-5 and J usage is TRBJ1-3, with TRBD1 as a possible D gene (5 bases). Trimming shortened V by 0 bases and J by 4 bases, and 10 bases separated the two germline ends. CDR1 is MNHEY, CDR2 SVGAGI, per germline. The CDR3 contains 15 residues. CDR3 in DNA: TGTGCCAGCAGTTACTCGAGGGGCCCCGGAAACACCATATATTTT. This encodes CASSYSRGPGNTIYF.

The chain joins TRBV27 to TRBJ2-3, with 7 bases aligning to TRBD2. The V gene end was trimmed by 1 base and the J gene end by 4 bases; junction bases not matched to a gene: 5. Germline CDR1 reads MNHEY; CDR2 reads SMNVEV (reference sequence). The CDR3 totals 15 residues. The CDR3 DNA follows: TGTGCCAGCAGTTTATTGACTAGCACATCAGATACGCAGTATTTT. It specifies CASSLLTSTSDTQYF.